These 28 T cell receptor beta chains originate from one sample sequenced in a study of response to subunit inactivated influenza vaccine. TCRdb reanalysed the RT-PCR reads using MiXCR and keeps one entry per CDR3 protein. The table includes 600,000 to 850,000 distinct CDR3 sequences, 12% to 15% detected once. Sequencing used PBMCs from blood, obtained around two weeks before vaccination. Every receptor here comes from a man aged 45 to 65 who received an inactivated influenza vaccine.

V gene TRBV18 combines with J gene TRBJ2-2; possibly TRBD1 for D (6 bases). Germline V gene data show CDR1 as KGHSH and CDR2 as LQKENI. There are 16 residues in the CDR3. The V and J ends lost 3 bases and 4 bases respectively, with 15 bases between them. The CDR3 here is CASSPLGTPVTGELFF. The CDR3 DNA follows: TGTGCCAGCTCACCCCTGGGGACACCCGTCACCGGGGAGCTGTTTTTT.

There are many counts of this clonotype. The gene calls are TRBV18 and TRBJ2-7; the match to TRBD1 covers 9 bases. Unmatched junction bases numbered 3, after V lost 2 bases and J lost 7 bases. The germline CDR1 and CDR2 sequences are KGHSH and LQKENI. CDR3 length equals 13 residues. The CDR3 nucleotides read TGTGCCAGCTCACCAGGGACAGGGTGGGAGCAGTACTTC. Protein: CASSPGTGWEQYF.

The rearrangement links TRBV5-1 to TRBJ2-7; TRBD2 matches at 12 bases. The CDR3 has 15 amino acids. V lost 8 bases to trimming and J lost 2 bases; unmatched junction nucleotides: 8. Germline lookup yields CDR1 SGHRS and CDR2 YFSETQ. The CDR3 loop reads CASRTSGMPAYEQYF. CDR3 nucleotide sequence: TGCGCCAGTAGGACTAGCGGGATGCCCGCCTACGAGCAGTACTTC.

This clonotype was found a few times. V gene TRBV25-1 combines with J gene TRBJ2-7, with 7 bases lining up with TRBD2. V lost 4 bases, J lost 2 bases, and 8 bases stayed unmatched. This CDR3 is 15 amino acids long. Germline CDR1 MGHDK, CDR2 SYGVNS. The CDR3, as DNA: TGTGCCAGCAGTGCCCCGGGAAGCGGGACCTACGAGCAGTACTTC. This encodes CASSAPGSGTYEQYF.

This chain links TRBV12-3 or TRBV12-4 with TRBJ1-1; D unresolved. The CDR3 is made up of 15 amino acids. V was shortened by 3 bases and J by 0 bases, with 11 bases between the two germline ends. CDR3: CASSFYGQLNTEAFF. Here the CDR3 DNA reads TGTGCCAGCAGTTTTTACGGGCAGCTGAACACTGAAGCTTTCTTT.

Only a few counts were recorded for this clonotype. The chain recombines TRBV7-2 with TRBJ2-3; no reliable D call. The germline V gene encodes CDR1 SGHTA and CDR2 FQGNSA. V lost 1 base, J lost 5 bases, and 10 bases lay in between. This CDR3 is 14 amino acids long. The CDR3 reads CASSLGVTGDTQYF. CDR3 DNA: TGTGCCAGCAGCTTAGGGGTCACCGGAGATACGCAGTATTTT.

A few counts support this clonotype. The gene calls are TRBV29-1 and TRBJ1-2; 8 nucleotides agree with TRBD1. The CDR3 runs 12 residues. Germline-derived CDR1 and CDR2 are SQVTM and ANQGSEA. V lost 6 bases to trimming and J lost 5 bases; unmatched junction nucleotides: 5. The CDR3: CSVPDRVYGYTF. The CDR3 nucleotides are TGCAGCGTACCGGACAGGGTATATGGCTACACCTTC. The variable domain in full, completed from reference TRBV29-1 and TRBJ1-2, reads SAVISQKPSRDICQRGTSLTIQCQVDSQVTMMFWYRQQPGQSLTLIATANQGSEATYESGFVIDKFPISRPNLTFSTLTVSNMSPEDSSIYLCSVPDRVYGYTFGSGTRLTVV.

This clonotype was counted between two and nine times. The V and J genes are TRBV5-1 and TRBJ2-5; D is possibly TRBD1 (5 bases). Germline V gene sequence: CDR1 SGHRS, CDR2 YFSETQ. The CDR3 runs 15 residues. Between the trimmed V and J ends, which lost 8 bases and 1 base, there was a span of 18 bases. CDR3 region: CASSDGAKLQETQYF. The CDR3 DNA reads TGCGCCAGTTCCGATGGGGCCAAACTCCAAGAGACCCAGTACTTC.

This clonotype was observed a handful of times. The chain recombines TRBV2 with TRBJ2-7; 10 nucleotides match TRBD2. The CDR3 consists of 15 residues. CDR1 and CDR2 from the germline V gene are SNHLY and FYNNEI. With V trimmed by 3 bases and J by 3 bases, 5 bases remained unmatched. The CDR3 here is CASSDPSGGYYEQYF. As DNA, the CDR3 is TGTGCCAGCAGTGACCCTAGCGGGGGATACTACGAGCAGTACTTC.

This clonotype was seen only a few times. The junction does not match germline at one end; this may be a read error. The chain carries TRBV20-1 and TRBJ2-1, with D hard to call. Looked up from germline, CDR1 is DFQATT and CDR2 is SNEGSKA (reference sequence). CDR3 length equals 16 residues. CDR3 DNA: TGCTGTGCTAGAGATCGGTCCCGGTCCCGCTACAATGAGCAGTTCTTC. This encodes CCARDRSRSRYNEQFF.

This clonotype was counted at least ten times. V gene TRBV7-9 combines with J gene TRBJ2-7, with D uncertain. This CDR3 spans 15 amino acids. Germline V gene sequence: CDR1 SEHNR, CDR2 FQNEAQ (reference sequence). Trimming removed 2 bases at V and 0 bases at J, with 11 bases between. CDR3 amino acids: CASSLWMNGSYEQYF. CDR3 in DNA: TGTGCCAGCAGCTTATGGATGAATGGCTCCTACGAGCAGTACTTC.

V usage is TRBV12-3 or TRBV12-4 and J usage is TRBJ2-1, with unresolved D. This CDR3 is built from 15 residues. V lost 10 bases and J lost 3, with 19 bases in between. DNA for the CDR3: TGTGCCACCCAACCCCTGGGGATGGGCTACAATGAGCAGTTCTTC. It encodes CATQPLGMGYNEQFF.

This clonotype was seen a handful of times. This chain joins TRBV29-1 and TRBJ1-1; the D gene is possibly TRBD1 (6 bases). Between the trimmed V and J ends, which lost 4 bases and 1 base, there was a span of 13 bases. CDR1 is SQVTM and CDR2 is ANQGSEA in the germline V gene. The CDR3 covers 14 residues. The CDR3 here is CSVGKGGANTEAFF. In DNA, the CDR3 is TGCAGCGTTGGTAAGGGGGGCGCGAACACTGAAGCTTTCTTT.

V is TRBV27 and J is TRBJ2-1; weak D call: TRBD1 (6 bases). Per germline, CDR1 MNHEY and CDR2 SMNVEV (reference sequence). The CDR3 is 18 amino acids. With 5 bases removed from V and 2 bases from J, the gap between germline ends came to 22 bases. CDR3 amino acids: CASSILPRGNKAYNEQFF. CDR3 nucleotide sequence: TGTGCCAGCAGTATCCTTCCAAGGGGGAATAAGGCCTACAATGAGCAGTTCTTC.

This clonotype was detected only a few times. A clone one base away is much larger, so this may be a read error. The rearrangement joins TRBV20-1 to TRBJ1-5, with 9 bases lining up with TRBD1. In germline, CDR1 is DFQATT, CDR2 SNEGSKA (reference sequence). This CDR3 comprises 17 residues. For the CDR3, the DNA is TGCTGTGCTAGAGACCTCCTACAGGGGGCAAGCAATCAGCCCCAGCATTTT. The encoded protein is CCARDLLQGASNQPQHF.

The rearrangement uses TRBV7-6 and TRBJ1-1; 10 nucleotides match TRBD1. CDR1 is SGHVS and CDR2 is FNYEAQ in the germline V gene. This CDR3 spans 14 amino acids. The ends lost 5 bases at V and 5 bases at J; junction bases unmatched: 5. The CDR3 nucleotides read TGTGCCAGCAGCCACGGACAGGGGGAGACTGAAGCTTTCTTT. It translates to CASSHGQGETEAFF. Looking up the rest from reference TRBV7-6 and TRBJ1-1 gives the full variable domain: GAGVSQSPRYKVTKRGQDVALRCDPISGHVSLYWYRQALGQGPEFLTYFNYEAQQDKSGLPNDRFSAERPEGSISTLTIQRTEQRDSAMYRCASSHGQGETEAFFGQGTRLTVV.

This clonotype was observed a handful of times. The chain employs TRBV6-4 and TRBJ1-4; D unclear. Germline CDR1 reads MRHNA; CDR2 reads SNTAGT. V dropped 7 bases and J dropped 0 bases, with 12 bases sitting between them. This CDR3 is built from 15 residues. The CDR3 loop reads CASTHWKATNEKLFF. Written as DNA, the CDR3 is TGTGCCAGCACTCACTGGAAGGCAACTAATGAAAAACTGTTTTTT.

The gene calls are TRBV7-2 and TRBJ2-2; D possibly corresponds to TRBD1 (5 bases). Trimming stripped 5 bases from V and 4 bases from J, with 11 bases between. The CDR3 is 14 amino acids. The V gene's germline CDR1 is SGHTA and CDR2 FQGNSA. The CDR3 spells CASSTGPITGELFF. The DNA of the CDR3 is TGTGCCAGCAGCACAGGACCGATCACCGGGGAGCTGTTTTTT.

This clonotype has a handful of counts. V usage is TRBV5-6 and J usage is TRBJ2-2; D remains ambiguous. Per the germline V gene, CDR1 is SGHDT and CDR2 is YYEEEE. The CDR3 runs to 16 residues. V shed 4 bases and J shed 5 bases, with 18 bases lying between them. The CDR3 spells CASSLPSPRATGELFF. The CDR3 DNA follows: TGTGCCAGCAGCCTACCCTCGCCTAGGGCTACCGGGGAGCTGTTTTTT.

The rearrangement uses TRBV4-1 and TRBJ2-6, with D uncertain. Trimming cost V 1 base and J 4 bases, with 8 bases left between them. This CDR3 is 15 amino acids long. CDR1 MGHRA and CDR2 YSYEKL come from the germline V gene. For the CDR3, the DNA is TGCGCCAGCAGCCAAGTAGCCTGGGGGGCCAACGTCCTGACTTTC. Residues: CASSQVAWGANVLTF.

The gene calls are TRBV12-3 or TRBV12-4 and TRBJ2-7; D is perhaps TRBD1 or TRBD2 (6 bases each). V lost 0 bases and J 7 bases, leaving 10 bases between the germline ends. The CDR3 is 13 amino acids. This chain's CDR3 is CASSLAGGWEQYF. The CDR3 nucleotides are TGTGCCAGCAGTTTAGCGGGGGGCTGGGAGCAGTACTTC.

The sample holds a few counts of this clonotype. CDR3 sequence: CASSEEGARAKNIQYF. As DNA, the CDR3 is TGTGCCAGCAGTGAAGAGGGGGCGCGGGCCAAAAACATTCAGTACTTC. This chain connects TRBV2 to TRBJ2-4, with TRBD1 matching over 7 bases. V lost 1 base to trimming and J lost 1 base; unmatched junction nucleotides: 4. This CDR3 is 16 amino acids long. Germline loops: CDR1 SNHLY, CDR2 FYNNEI. The full variable domain, its missing parts supplied by reference TRBV2 and TRBJ2-4, is EPEVTQTPSHQVTQMGQEVILRCVPISNHLYFYWYRQILGQKVEFLVSFYNNEISEKSEIFDDQFSVERPDGSNFTLKIRSTKLEDSAMYFCASSEEGARAKNIQYFGAGTRLSVL.

This clonotype was seen more than once but under ten times. This chain uses TRBV12-3 or TRBV12-4 with TRBJ2-3, with 7 bases identical to TRBD2. Trimming took 7 bases from V and 6 from J; bases not matched to a gene: 10. This CDR3 region has 14 residues. CDR3 in amino acids: CASNRLAVSDTQYF. DNA of the CDR3: TGTGCCAGCAACCGACTAGCCGTCAGCGATACGCAGTATTTT.

This clonotype was seen repeatedly, ten times or more. The chain couples TRBV27 to TRBJ2-2; maybe TRBD2 (6 bases). Germline assignment: CDR1 MNHEY and CDR2 SMNVEV (reference sequence). V was pared by 2 bases and J by 6 bases, with 16 bases between. The length of the CDR3 is 16 residues. In DNA, the CDR3 is TGTGCCAGCAGTTTAGAAGGGGCCTGGGGGGCCGGGGAGCTGTTTTTT. Its translation is CASSLEGAWGAGELFF.

This clonotype has a count of ten or more. The gene calls are TRBV6-2 or TRBV6-3 and TRBJ1-5; no clear D. CDR1 MNHEY and CDR2 SVGEGT come from the germline V gene. The CDR3 runs to 15 residues. V was shortened by 6 bases and J by 0 bases, with 12 bases between the two germline ends. CDR3 nucleotides: TGTGCCAGCAGAAGAGGGCAACATAGCAATCAGCCCCAGCATTTT. It is translated as CASRRGQHSNQPQHF.

The V gene is TRBV5-1, the J gene TRBJ2-7; D unresolved. V was clipped by 0 bases and J by 6 bases, with 4 bases between them. The CDR3 covers 11 residues. The germline V gene has CDR1 SGHRS and CDR2 YFSETQ. CDR3 DNA: TGCGCCAGCAGCTTGGAGTTCGAGCAGTACTTC. Protein product: CASSLEFEQYF.

The gene calls are TRBV5-1 and TRBJ2-4; TRBD2 matches 11 bases. With 1 base clipped from V and 4 bases from J, the junction kept 7 bases outside the gene matches. Per germline, CDR1 SGHRS and CDR2 YFSETQ. The CDR3 is 17 amino acids. Written as DNA, the CDR3 is TGCGCCAGCAGCTTGAATAGCGGGAGGGAAGAGAAAAACATTCAGTACTTC. Residues: CASSLNSGREEKNIQYF.

This clonotype has just a few counts. DNA of the CDR3: TGTGCTAGTGGTTTGGTACGCTTGGGAGGCCGGAGACAGGCTCGGAACACTGAAGCTTTCTTT. Encoded protein: CASGLVRLGGRRQARNTEAFF. This chain connects TRBV12-5 to TRBJ1-1; possible D gene TRBD1, 6 bases. In germline, CDR1 is LGHNT, CDR2 FRNRAP. CDR3 length: 21 residues. The ends were cut back, 0 bases at V and 1 base at J, with 27 bases in the middle.